The clone carrying this T cell receptor (beta chain) was counted a single time. The data stem from a study of T cell changes during pregnancy in multiple sclerosis. CDR1 and CDR2 from the germline V gene are MNHEY and SVGAGI. The CDR3 loop spans 15 amino acids. V lost 6 bases and J 5 bases, leaving 17 bases between the germline ends. Measured with immunoSEQ multiplex PCR; TCRdb has only the in-frame clones, and not every one. The sample has roughly 38,000 clones; around 92% are singletons. This sequence joins TRBV6-5 and TRBJ2-1; weak D call: TRBD2 (6 bases). The TCR originated in a female donor with multiple sclerosis, enrolled in a pregnancy study. The sample was CD8+ T cells from peripheral blood mononuclear cells, taken before pregnancy. CDR3 loop: CASSPRLGVNNEQFF. The CDR3 DNA reads as TGTGCCAGCAGCCCTCGACTAGGGGTTAACAATGAGCAGTTCTTC.